The 9 T cell receptor beta chains below come from one sample, sequenced in a study of human versus mouse CDR3 diversity and MHC coevolution. TCRdb's copy holds only in-frame clones and misses some; the assay was immunoSEQ multiplex PCR. The table shows about 81,000 clones, with around 93% occurring only once. What was sequenced was naive CD4+ T cells from blood. Subset here: CD45RO-negative CD62L-positive naive CD4 T cells. All receptors come from a person aged 25 to 69 in good health.

The chain couples TRBV5-1 to TRBJ2-7; TRBD2 matches at 9 bases. Trimming took 0 bases from V and 4 from J; bases not matched to a gene: 8. The CDR3 loop spans 16 amino acids. Germline V gives CDR1 SGHRS, CDR2 YFSETQ. CDR3 DNA sequence: TGCGCCAGCAGCTTGGTAGCGGGGGATGGGCGATACGAGCAGTACTTC. Protein sequence: CASSLVAGDGRYEQYF.

V and J are TRBV19 and TRBJ2-1, with 10 bases matching TRBD1. Germline assignment: CDR1 LNHDA and CDR2 SQIVND (reference sequence). The CDR3 runs 14 residues. Trimming removed 6 bases from V and 9 bases from J; junction bases left unmatched: 8. CDR3: CASSRTGGNGEQFF. CDR3 DNA: TGTGCCAGTAGCAGGACAGGGGGGAATGGTGAGCAGTTCTTC.

The chain has TRBV5-1 and TRBJ2-3, with D hard to call. The CDR3 contains 14 residues. The germline CDR1 and CDR2 sequences are SGHRS and YFSETQ. V lost 0 bases and J lost 0, with 5 bases in between. CDR3 DNA sequence: TGCGCCAGCAGCTTGGGAACTAGCACAGATACGCAGTATTTT. Protein sequence: CASSLGTSTDTQYF.

The chain recombines TRBV19 with TRBJ1-5, with 7 bases that match TRBD1. Germline assignment: CDR1 LNHDA and CDR2 SQIVND (reference sequence). The CDR3 totals 13 residues. J lost 7 bases, V lost 2 bases, and 2 bases had no gene match. CDR3 sequence: CASSIQGGQPQHF. In DNA form, the CDR3 reads TGTGCCAGTAGTATACAGGGGGGACAGCCCCAGCATTTT.

This chain joins TRBV7-2 and TRBJ1-5, with 9 bases lining up with TRBD1. Losses at the gene ends were 5 bases for V and 3 bases for J; bases not matched to a gene: 14. This CDR3 is 18 amino acids long. Germline CDR1 reads SGHTA; CDR2 reads FQGNSA. The CDR3 DNA follows: TGTGCCAGCAGCCGCAGACCTCCCCGGGACAGGGACAATCAGCCCCAGCATTTT. Encoded protein: CASSRRPPRDRDNQPQHF.

The genes are TRBV27 and TRBJ1-2; D might be TRBD1 (6 bases). Germline V lookup: CDR1 MNHEY, CDR2 SMNVEV (reference sequence). V was shortened by 6 bases and J by 4 bases, with 12 bases between the two germline ends. The CDR3 extends over 13 amino acids. The CDR3 DNA sequence: TGTGCCAGCAGAACAGGGAACGGCTATGGCTACACCTTC. Translation: CASRTGNGYGYTF.

This chain joins TRBV7-2 and TRBJ1-2, with a weak D call TRBD1 (5 bases). The germline gives CDR1 SGHTA, CDR2 FQGNSA. The V gene lost 5 bases and the J gene lost 5 bases, with 18 bases spanning the gap. The CDR3 loop spans 15 amino acids. The CDR3 sequence is CASSGDGGWGYGYTF. Written as DNA, the CDR3 is TGTGCCAGCAGCGGTGACGGGGGGTGGGGTTATGGCTACACCTTC.

J is TRBJ2-7 and V is TRBV6-5; a possible D gene is TRBD1 (6 bases). This CDR3 is built from 12 residues. The germline V gene has CDR1 MNHEY and CDR2 SVGAGI. V dropped 8 bases and J dropped 3 bases, with 11 bases sitting between them. As DNA, the CDR3 is TGTGCCAGCCTCAGGGACAACTACGAGCAGTACTTC. This translates into CASLRDNYEQYF.

CDR3 in amino acids: CASSQSATGQKNTEAFF. CDR3 coding DNA: TGCGCCAGCAGTCAATCGGCGACCGGACAGAAGAACACTGAAGCTTTCTTT. The chain carries TRBV23-1 and TRBJ1-1; a possible D gene is TRBD1 (6 bases). TRBV23-1 is an ORF, and what it does is uncertain. Trimming shortened V by 0 bases and J by 1 base, and 15 bases separated the two germline ends. This CDR3 comprises 17 residues.